Listed below are T cell receptor beta chains from one sample, sequenced in a study of prognosis after radiotherapy for stage I lung cancer. One entry per CDR3 protein, called by TCRdb with MiXCR from the multiplex PCR reads. The profile shows approximately 31,000 distinct CDR3 sequences, 40% to 55% of them singletons. The source material was PBMCs, sampled before or after stereotactic body radiation therapy (not recorded which). The source of these receptors is a donor aged 50 or older with non-small cell lung cancer. Both conserved end residues are part of each CDR3. D genes are given only for firm matches. The size field is filled for only some rows; it gives once, few, many or a size class.

cdr3_nt: TGTGCCAGCAGTCGACAGGGGGCGAACACCGGGGAGCTGTTTTTT; cdr3_aa: CASSRQGANTGELFF; d_call: TRBD1; cdr3_length: 15; j_call: TRBJ2-2; v_call: TRBV2; clone_size: many
cdr3_nt: TGCAGCGTTGAATATCAAGCGGGCGAGCAGTTCTTC; cdr3_aa: CSVEYQAGEQFF; d_call: NA; cdr3_length: 12; j_call: TRBJ2-1; v_call: TRBV29-1; clone_size: many
cdr3_nt: TGTGCCAGTAGTATACGAGCCCAGGGAGGCCCTGAAGCTTTATTT; cdr3_aa: CASSIRAQGGPEALF; d_call: NA; cdr3_length: 15; j_call: TRBJ1-1; v_call: TRBV19; clone_size: NA
cdr3_nt: TGTGCCAGCAGCGCAAGCGGTATAGGGGCAGATACGCAGTATTTT; cdr3_aa: CASSASGIGADTQYF; d_call: NA; cdr3_length: 15; j_call: TRBJ2-3; v_call: TRBV9; clone_size: NA
cdr3_nt: TGTGCCAGCAGTTTAGGGGGCCTGGTGGAGCAGTTCTTC; cdr3_aa: CASSLGGLVEQFF; d_call: NA; cdr3_length: 13; j_call: TRBJ2-1; v_call: TRBV12-3/TRBV12-4; clone_size: many
cdr3_nt: TGTGCCAGCAGTAAAACGGGAGACAATGAGCAGTTCTTC; cdr3_aa: CASSKTGDNEQFF; d_call: NA; cdr3_length: 13; j_call: TRBJ2-1; v_call: TRBV6-4; clone_size: NA
cdr3_nt: TGTGCCATCAGTGAGGCAGCGGGAGGGAGGTCAGATACGCAGTATTTT; cdr3_aa: CAISEAAGGRSDTQYF; d_call: TRBD2; cdr3_length: 16; j_call: TRBJ2-3; v_call: TRBV10-3; clone_size: many
cdr3_nt: TGTGCCAGCAGCGCCCGGTGGCTAGCGGAGCCAAACTCCTACAATGAGCAGTTCTTC; cdr3_aa: CASSARWLAEPNSYNEQFF; d_call: TRBD2; cdr3_length: 19; j_call: TRBJ2-1; v_call: TRBV7-2; clone_size: NA
cdr3_nt: TGTGCCAGCAATTCCCAGACAGGGAGCACCTACAATGAGCAGTTCTTC; cdr3_aa: CASNSQTGSTYNEQFF; d_call: TRBD1; cdr3_length: 16; j_call: TRBJ2-1; v_call: TRBV6-1; clone_size: NA
cdr3_nt: TGTGCCAGCAGCTTGACTGGGGGACAAAGCCAGTACTTC; cdr3_aa: CASSLTGGQSQYF; d_call: NA; cdr3_length: 13; j_call: TRBJ2-5; v_call: TRBV7-2; clone_size: NA
cdr3_nt: TGTGCCAGCAGTGGACAGGGCGACCGGAACACTGAAGCTTTCTTT; cdr3_aa: CASSGQGDRNTEAFF; d_call: TRBD1; cdr3_length: 15; j_call: TRBJ1-1; v_call: TRBV27; clone_size: many
cdr3_nt: TGTGCCAGCAGGAACAGGGAAGGCTCCTACGAGCAGTACTTC; cdr3_aa: CASRNREGSYEQYF; d_call: NA; cdr3_length: 14; j_call: TRBJ2-7; v_call: TRBV2; clone_size: medium-sized
cdr3_nt: TGTGCCAGCAGCTTACTGAATACGGGAGACGAGCAGTACTTC; cdr3_aa: CASSLLNTGDEQYF; d_call: NA; cdr3_length: 14; j_call: TRBJ2-7; v_call: TRBV7-2; clone_size: many
cdr3_nt: TGTGCCAGCAGTGGAGGGGGCGGGGGATCACACCTCAACTTT; cdr3_aa: CASSGGGGGSHLNF; d_call: TRBD1; cdr3_length: 14; j_call: TRBJ1-6; v_call: TRBV2; clone_size: NA
cdr3_nt: TGTGCCAGTAGTAGGACAGGGGGCAACACCGGGGAGCTGTTTTTT; cdr3_aa: CASSRTGGNTGELFF; d_call: TRBD1; cdr3_length: 15; j_call: TRBJ2-2; v_call: TRBV19; clone_size: many
cdr3_nt: TGTGCCAGCACCCGAATTGCAGGTTCGGCCACCGTGGAGCTGTTTTTT; cdr3_aa: CASTRIAGSATVELFF; d_call: NA; cdr3_length: 16; j_call: TRBJ2-2; v_call: TRBV2; clone_size: once
cdr3_nt: TGCGCCAGCAGCTTGAGCGGCTACGAGCAGTACTTC; cdr3_aa: CASSLSGYEQYF; d_call: NA; cdr3_length: 12; j_call: TRBJ2-7; v_call: TRBV5-1; clone_size: NA
cdr3_nt: TGTGCCAGTAGTAGACTAGCGATTAGGAACAATGAGCAGTTCTTC; cdr3_aa: CASSRLAIRNNEQFF; d_call: TRBD2; cdr3_length: 15; j_call: TRBJ2-1; v_call: TRBV19; clone_size: many
cdr3_nt: TGTGCCACCAGCGGGACAGGGAGCACAGATACGCAGTATTTT; cdr3_aa: CATSGTGSTDTQYF; d_call: TRBD1; cdr3_length: 14; j_call: TRBJ2-3; v_call: TRBV15; clone_size: many
cdr3_nt: TGTGCCAGCAGTTTCAGACAGGAGGACACAGATACGCAGTATTTT; cdr3_aa: CASSFRQEDTDTQYF; d_call: NA; cdr3_length: 15; j_call: TRBJ2-3; v_call: TRBV12-3/TRBV12-4; clone_size: NA
cdr3_nt: TGTTCCACCAGTGCCGAGATTTCACCCCTCCACTTT; cdr3_aa: CSTSAEISPLHF; d_call: NA; cdr3_length: 12; j_call: TRBJ1-6; v_call: TRBV2; clone_size: NA
cdr3_nt: TGTGCCAGCAGTTACTCGATGTCTCCAGGGCAAGAGACCCAGTACTTC; cdr3_aa: CASSYSMSPGQETQYF; d_call: NA; cdr3_length: 16; j_call: TRBJ2-5; v_call: TRBV6-2/TRBV6-3; clone_size: NA
cdr3_nt: TGTGCCAGCAGCCAAGAGCAGGGTTCTGGGGCCGGGGAGCTGTTTTTT; cdr3_aa: CASSQEQGSGAGELFF; d_call: NA; cdr3_length: 16; j_call: TRBJ2-2; v_call: TRBV4-2; clone_size: many
cdr3_nt: TGTGCCAGCTCGTTCTGGGGCAGGGTCTTTCCGAACACCGGGGAGCTGTTTTTT; cdr3_aa: CASSFWGRVFPNTGELFF; d_call: NA; cdr3_length: 18; j_call: TRBJ2-2; v_call: TRBV12-3/TRBV12-4; clone_size: many
cdr3_nt: TGTGCCAGCAGTCAAAGGACTGAAGCTTTCTTT; cdr3_aa: CASSQRTEAFF; d_call: NA; cdr3_length: 11; j_call: TRBJ1-1; v_call: TRBV28; clone_size: many
cdr3_nt: TGTGCCTGGAGTTCGTGGGTGTATTCTAGGAGTTACGAGCAGTACTTC; cdr3_aa: CAWSSWVYSRSYEQYF; d_call: NA; cdr3_length: 16; j_call: TRBJ2-7; v_call: TRBV30; clone_size: many
cdr3_nt: TGCAGTGCGGAGAGGGGGCTACCTAATGAAAAACTGTTTTTT; cdr3_aa: CSAERGLPNEKLFF; d_call: TRBD1; cdr3_length: 14; j_call: TRBJ1-4; v_call: TRBV20-1; clone_size: many
cdr3_nt: TGTGCCAGCAGGGGACTAGGTAGCAATGAGCAGTTCTTC; cdr3_aa: CASRGLGSNEQFF; d_call: TRBD2; cdr3_length: 13; j_call: TRBJ2-1; v_call: TRBV5-4; clone_size: many
cdr3_nt: TGCGCCAGCAGCCAACGCCTGCCGGGACAACTTGCAACTAATGAAAAACTGTTTTTT; cdr3_aa: CASSQRLPGQLATNEKLFF; d_call: NA; cdr3_length: 19; j_call: TRBJ1-4; v_call: TRBV4-1; clone_size: many
cdr3_nt: TGCAGTGCTAGAGCCGTAGGCACAGATACGCAGTATTTT; cdr3_aa: CSARAVGTDTQYF; d_call: NA; cdr3_length: 13; j_call: TRBJ2-3; v_call: TRBV20-1; clone_size: medium-sized
cdr3_nt: TGTGCCAGCAGACCCAGCGGGAGGAACACCGGGGAGCTGTTTTTT; cdr3_aa: CASRPSGRNTGELFF; d_call: TRBD2; cdr3_length: 15; j_call: TRBJ2-2; v_call: TRBV3-1; clone_size: many
cdr3_nt: TGTGCCAGCAGCTTCGCCCCCACTAGCGGGAGGGGTTACGAGCAGTACTTC; cdr3_aa: CASSFAPTSGRGYEQYF; d_call: TRBD2; cdr3_length: 17; j_call: TRBJ2-7; v_call: TRBV7-2; clone_size: many